These 6 T cell receptor beta chains came from one sample sequenced in a study of response to subunit inactivated influenza vaccine. Via MiXCR, TCRdb re-called the RT-PCR reads, giving one row per CDR3 protein. This table has about 500,000 distinct CDR3 sequences, 16% appearing once. Sample: CD4+ T cells sorted from PBMCs, taken less than 30 months after vaccination. These TCRs come from a man between 50 and 70 years old who received an inactivated influenza vaccine.

This clonotype appeared many times. The chain recombines TRBV20-1 with TRBJ2-4; TRBD2 aligns across 9 bases. Germline V gives CDR1 DFQATT, CDR2 SNEGSKA (reference sequence). The CDR3 is made up of 14 amino acids. Unmatched junction bases numbered 8, after V lost 5 bases and J lost 6 bases. Here the CDR3 DNA reads TGCAGTGCTCCTTTCGCGGGAGGGGGAAACATTCAGTACTTC. This encodes CSAPFAGGGNIQYF.

The chain links TRBV3-1 to TRBJ1-4; the D is unclear. Germline lookup yields CDR1 LGHDT and CDR2 YNNKEL (reference sequence). The CDR3 has 16 residues. V was cut by 3 bases and J by 8 bases, with 19 bases left in between. The CDR3 bases are TGTGCCAGCAGCCAGCCGGGTCCCCCCGCCGGAGAAAAACTGTTTTTT. It is translated as CASSQPGPPAGEKLFF.

This clonotype was recorded a few times. The J gene is TRBJ2-4, the V gene TRBV7-2, with a possible D match to TRBD1 (5 bases). CDR1 is SGHTA, CDR2 FQGNSA, per germline. This CDR3 comprises 15 residues. V dropped 3 bases and J dropped 5 bases, with 14 bases sitting between them. The CDR3 loop reads CASSFAGSGENIQYF. The CDR3 DNA reads as TGTGCCAGCAGCTTCGCAGGGTCCGGCGAAAACATTCAGTACTTC. Complete variable domain (other parts from reference TRBV7-2 and TRBJ2-4): GAGVSQSPSNKVTEKGKDVELRCDPISGHTALYWYRQSLGQGLEFLIYFQGNSAPDKSGLPSDRFSAERTGGSVSTLTIQRTQQEDSAVYLCASSFAGSGENIQYFGAGTRLSVL.

Details on this clonotype: A read error is possible here, since a much larger clone lies one base away. This chain joins TRBV5-5 and TRBJ2-1; the D gene is possibly TRBD1 (5 bases). This CDR3 spans 15 amino acids. V lost 4 bases to trimming and J lost 5 bases, with 16 bases between them. CDR1 and CDR2 from the germline V gene are SGHKS and YYEKEE (reference sequence). The CDR3 nucleotides are TGTGCCAGCAGCCGAGAGTGGGCAGGGCACAATGAGCAGTTCTTC. Protein sequence: CASSREWAGHNEQFF.

The genes are TRBV9 and TRBJ2-1, with TRBD2 matching over 8 bases. In germline, CDR1 is SGDLS, CDR2 YYNGEE. V lost 4 bases to trimming and J lost 6 bases; unmatched junction nucleotides: 9. The CDR3 contains 15 residues. CDR3 residues: CASSISGTGGNEQFF. The CDR3 nucleotides read TGTGCCAGCAGCATTAGCGGGACGGGGGGCAATGAGCAGTTCTTC.

The chain has TRBV19 and TRBJ2-3; the match to TRBD2 covers 7 bases. After removal of 6 bases from V and 10 bases from J, the junction contained 16 bases not matched to a gene. The CDR3 consists of 15 residues. Germline V CDR1 and CDR2: LNHDA, SQIVND (reference sequence). The CDR3 protein is CASRGTKTLGGSQYF. As DNA, the CDR3 is TGTGCCAGTAGGGGGACTAAGACCTTAGGTGGATCGCAGTATTTT.